The clone carrying this T cell receptor beta chain occurred once. The data belong to a study of cytomegalovirus exposure and HLA in healthy donors. 13 Jbeta primers and 60 Vbeta primers were used for the PCR. Libraries were prepared by immunoSEQ multiplex PCR; TCRdb keeps only in-frame clonotypes and omits some of them. The sample has roughly 110,000 clones, about 70% seen once. The germline V and J ends were trimmed by 4 bases and 0 bases, with 14 bases remaining between them. There are 16 residues in the CDR3. Germline V gives CDR1 SGHRS, CDR2 YFSETQ. The rearrangement joins TRBV5-1 to TRBJ2-1, with D unresolved. The source material was PBMCs. This receptor was obtained from a female donor in good health and CMV-seronegative. CDR3 loop: CASSLVGGSSYNEQFF. CDR3 coding DNA: TGCGCCAGCAGCCTGGTAGGCGGTAGCTCCTACAATGAGCAGTTCTTC.